These 28 T cell receptor beta chains originate from one sample sequenced in a study of tumor and adjacent non-tumor tissue in lung cancer. No cell sorting was done before RNA was extracted from the tissue. TCRbeta libraries were built with three rounds of nested PCR, modified from ARM-PCR. One entry per CDR3 protein results from TCRdb running MiXCR on the multiplex PCR reads. The sample consists of tens of thousands of distinct CDR3 sequences, almost 60% of them appearing once. Source material: lung tumor tissue. The receptors stem from a man aged 50-59 years with non-small cell lung cancer.

About this clonotype itself: Being one base from a much bigger clone, this may be a read error. V is TRBV6-1 and J is TRBJ2-4, with 9 bases that match TRBD1. Germline V gives CDR1 MNHNS, CDR2 SASEGT. V lost 4 bases to trimming and J lost 9 bases; unmatched junction nucleotides: 10. This CDR3 is built from 15 residues. The CDR3, as DNA: TGTGCCAGCAGTGGGGGACAGGGTGGGCAAAGCATTCAGTACTTC. Translated: CASSGGQGGQSIQYF.

Concerning this clonotype itself: A much larger clone differs from this one at a single base, so this may be a read error. This chain connects TRBV7-9 to TRBJ1-6; D unclear. This CDR3 has 17 amino acids. Germline lookup yields CDR1 SEHNR and CDR2 FQNEAQ (reference sequence). CDR3 DNA sequence: TGTTCCAGCAGCTTAGAGGGCCAAGTCCCTCTTAATTCACCCCTCCACTTT. As protein: CSSSLEGQVPLNSPLHF.

The V and J genes are TRBV19 and TRBJ1-1, with 8 bases identical to TRBD1. The J segment lost 8 bases and the V segment lost 6 bases, leaving 17 bases of the junction unmatched. The CDR3 consists of 16 residues. Germline V CDR1 and CDR2: LNHDA, SQIVND (reference sequence). In DNA form, the CDR3 reads TGTGCCAGTAGGCAGGGGGCCGCTCTCTCGGGTTTGGAAGCTTTCTTT. Protein product: CASRQGAALSGLEAFF.

This clonotype came up many times. Its ends do not fully match the called genes, so a read error is possible. The chain has TRBV28 and TRBJ2-1, with 13 bases fitting TRBD2. The CDR3 loop spans 15 amino acids. Germline V gives CDR1 MDHEN, CDR2 SYDVKM. The CDR3 sequence: CASSPRTSGSQVPIF. The CDR3 DNA sequence: TGTGCCAGCAGCCCGAGGACTAGCGGGAGCCAGGTTCCTATCTTC.

Many counts were recorded for this clonotype. The chain uses TRBV29-1 and TRBJ2-1, with 13 nucleotides matching TRBD2. Germline loops: CDR1 SQVTM, CDR2 ANQGSEA. V was pared by 2 bases and J by 4 bases, with 5 bases of the junction left unmatched. The CDR3 sequence is 16 residues long. The CDR3, as DNA: TGCAGCGTTGAATTACTAGCGGGAGGGTTATACAATGAGCAGTTCTTC. Translation: CSVELLAGGLYNEQFF.

A word on this clonotype: A much larger clone sits a single nucleotide away, making a read error possible. This sequence joins TRBV6-6 and TRBJ2-7, with D uncertain. The CDR3 is made up of 16 amino acids. Germline V gene data show CDR1 as MNHNY and CDR2 as SVGAGI (reference sequence). V lost 5 bases, J lost 4 bases, and 21 bases lay in between. The CDR3 sequence: CASSLDRRSICYEQYF. CDR3 coding DNA: TGTGCCAGCAGTCTGGACCGCAGGTCAATATGTTACGAGCAGTACTTC.

This chain uses TRBV20-1 with TRBJ2-7; D is tentatively TRBD1 or TRBD2 (5 bases each). V lost 4 bases, J lost 3 bases, and 13 bases lay in between. In germline, CDR1 is DFQATT, CDR2 SNEGSKA (reference sequence). The CDR3 is made up of 13 amino acids. The chain's CDR3 is CSATGRTFYEQYF. The CDR3 DNA follows: TGCAGTGCTACGGGACGTACGTTCTACGAGCAGTACTTC.

The V gene is TRBV11-2, the J gene TRBJ1-1; D unresolved. The CDR3 loop spans 13 amino acids. In germline, CDR1 is SGHAT, CDR2 FQNNGV. The V and J ends lost 6 bases and 14 bases respectively, with 22 bases between them. CDR3 DNA sequence: TGTGCCAGCAGTTCCGCCCGGAGGTTTGAAACCTTCTTT. It translates to CASSSARRFETFF.

Points on this clonotype: Relative to the germline gene, one junction end is altered; a read error may explain this. V is TRBV28 and J is TRBJ2-3, with 11 bases aligning to TRBD2. This CDR3 has 16 residues. Germline values: CDR1 MDHEN, CDR2 SYDVKM. CDR3 in DNA: TGTGCCTGCAGTTCCGCTAGCGGGGGGACCACAGATACGCAGTATTTT. This sequence encodes CACSSASGGTTDTQYF. Using reference TRBV28 and TRBJ2-3 for the parts outside the CDR3, the full variable domain is DVKVTQSSRYLVKRTGEKVFLECVQDMDHENMFWYRQDPGLGLRLIYFSYDVKMKEKGDIPEGYSVSREKKERFSLILESASTNQTSMYLCACSSASGGTTDTQYFGPGTRLTVL.

This clonotype showed up many times. The chain carries TRBV6-1 and TRBJ1-6, with 7 bases identical to TRBD1. The trim removed 7 bases at V and 8 bases at J, leaving 5 bases unmatched. Germline CDR1 is MNHNS and CDR2 is SASEGT. There are 13 residues in the CDR3. In DNA form, the CDR3 reads TGTGCCAGCACCCGGGACAGAGATTCACCCCTCCACTTT. Its protein is CASTRDRDSPLHF.

Comment on this clonotype: Mismatch with germline at one junction end may stem from a read error. The chain joins TRBV28 to TRBJ2-2; D may be TRBD2 (6 bases). The CDR3 has 14 residues. CDR1 is MDHEN, CDR2 SYDVKM, per germline. CDR3 nucleotide sequence: TGTGCCAGCAGCCGTAGCGGAAACACCGGGGAGCCGCTTTTT. Translated: CASSRSGNTGEPLF. Full variable domain (rest looked up from reference TRBV28 and TRBJ2-2): DVKVTQSSRYLVKRTGEKVFLECVQDMDHENMFWYRQDPGLGLRLIYFSYDVKMKEKGDIPEGYSVSREKKERFSLILESASTNQTSMYLCASSRSGNTGEPLFGEGSRLTVL.

The chain joins TRBV7-9 to TRBJ1-3, with TRBD1 matching 7 bases. The CDR3 is made up of 15 amino acids. Per the germline V gene, CDR1 is SEHNR and CDR2 is FQNEAQ (reference sequence). V trimming: 5 bases; J trimming: 3 bases; junction bases outside the gene matches: 7. The CDR3 DNA reads TGTGCCAGCAGCGTACGCGACAGGGTTGGAAACACCATATATTTT. Translating gives CASSVRDRVGNTIYF.

As concerns this clonotype: A junction end diverges from the germline sequence, so it may reflect a read error. The genes are TRBV5-1 and TRBJ2-3; D unclear. CDR1 and CDR2 from the germline V gene are SGHRS and YFSETQ. CDR3 length: 12 residues. CDR3: CVSSSLTDTQYF. The CDR3 region has the DNA TGCGTCAGCAGTTCACTTACAGATACGCAGTATTTT.

Concerning this clonotype: One end of the junction fails to match germline, which may point to a read error. CDR3 sequence (DNA): TGTGCCAGTAGTTCCACCGGGGCGTCTGGCAACACCTTC. Protein: CASSSTGASGNTF. The chain couples TRBV6-5 to TRBJ1-2, with D maybe TRBD1 (5 bases). From germline, CDR1 is MNHEY and CDR2 SVGAGI. The CDR3 runs to 13 residues.

In its sample, this clonotype was seen many times. DNA for the CDR3: TGTGCCAGCAGCCTTCAGCTAGATACTGAAGCTTTCTTT. It encodes CASSLQLDTEAFF. This chain joins TRBV6-5 and TRBJ1-1; D gene ambiguous. Trimming pared 6 bases from V and 5 bases from J, leaving 13 bases between. Looked up from germline, CDR1 is MNHEY and CDR2 is SVGAGI. The CDR3 is made up of 13 amino acids.

Remarks on this clonotype: A clone one base away is much larger, so this may be a read error. The chain has TRBV2 and TRBJ2-5; TRBD1 or TRBD2 may be the D gene (6 bases each). The germline CDR1 and CDR2 sequences are SNHLY and FYNNEI. This CDR3 region has 13 residues. V dropped 8 bases and J dropped 5 bases, with 15 bases sitting between them. Written as DNA, the CDR3 is TGTGCCAGCTTGAGGGGGGTTGGTGAGACCCAGTACTTC. Amino acid sequence: CASLRGVGETQYF.

Notes on this clonotype: A read error may produce the germline difference seen at one junction end. The rearrangement uses TRBV5-1 and TRBJ2-1; 8 nucleotides agree with TRBD1. CDR3 length: 15 residues. Looked up from germline, CDR1 is SGHRS and CDR2 is YFSETQ. CDR3: CASSKTGDAYNEQTF. CDR3 DNA sequence: TGCGCCAGCAGCAAGACAGGGGATGCCTACAATGAGCAGACCTTC.

There are a few counts of this clonotype. A much bigger clone sits one base away, suggesting this may be a read error. This likely comes from a read error, as the CDR3 has no conserved phenylalanine or tryptophan at its end. This chain connects TRBV10-2 to TRBJ2-5; TRBD2 matches 7 bases. V shed 3 bases and J 4 bases; nucleotides not matched to a gene: 2. The length of the CDR3 is 13 residues. Germline lookup yields CDR1 WSHSY and CDR2 SAAADI. This CDR3 reads CASSETGGETQYL. Here the CDR3 DNA reads TGCGCCAGCAGTGAAACGGGGGGAGAGACCCAGTACCTC.

In its sample, this clonotype was seen once. One junction end does not reproduce the germline sequence, and a read error may be involved. This chain joins TRBV27 and TRBJ2-7; 7 positions match TRBD2. The CDR3 runs 16 residues. CDR1 and CDR2 from the germline V gene are MNHEY and SMNVEV (reference sequence). The DNA of the CDR3 is TGTGCCAGCAGTTTTTTAGGGAGCGGGAAGAGTGGTGAGCTGTACTTC. Encoded protein: CASSFLGSGKSGELYF.

About this clonotype: Just one base apart from a much larger clone, this may be a read error. The chain has TRBV29-1 and TRBJ1-1; TRBD1 might be the D (5 bases). CDR3 length equals 15 residues. Germline CDR1 SQVTM, CDR2 ANQGSEA. This CDR3 reads CCAREPHSGSTEAFF. The CDR3 nucleotides read TGCTGCGCTAGGGAACCCCATTCAGGGAGCACTGAAGCTTTCTTT. Filled out from reference TRBV29-1 and TRBJ1-1, the complete variable domain reads SAVISQKPSRDICQRGTSLTIQCQVDSQVTMMFWYRQQPGQSLTLIATANQGSEATYESGFVIDKFPISRPNLTFSTLTVSNMSPEDSSIYLCCAREPHSGSTEAFFGQGTRLTVV.

Remarks on this clonotype: Mismatch with germline at one junction end may stem from a read error. The chain carries TRBV29-1 and TRBJ1-4; D unclear. The CDR3 consists of 13 residues. Per the germline V gene, CDR1 is SQVTM and CDR2 is ANQGSEA. This chain's CDR3 is CSVTWATNEKLFF. The DNA for the CDR3 is TGCAGCGTGACATGGGCAACTAATGAAAAGCTGTTTTTT.

Comments on this clonotype: One base away lies a much larger clone, so this may be a sequencing read error. The V and J genes are TRBV29-1 and TRBJ1-4; TRBD1 might be the D (5 bases). V was clipped by 0 bases and J by 6 bases, with 14 bases between them. Germline loops: CDR1 SQVTM, CDR2 ANQGSEA. The CDR3 runs to 15 residues. The CDR3 DNA reads TGCAGCGTTGAAGACCTAGCCTCGGGGGATGAAAAACTGTTTTTT. It translates to CSVEDLASGDEKLFF.

Concerning this clonotype itself: At one boundary the junction diverges from the germline segment, which might be a read error. This sequence joins TRBV11-1 and TRBJ2-7; possible D gene TRBD2, 5 bases. Germline CDR1 is SGHAT and CDR2 is FQDESV (reference sequence). CDR3 length: 14 amino acids. The CDR3 DNA reads TGTGCTAGCAACCCACCGGCGGGCAGAGGCGAGCAGTACTTC. It is translated as CASNPPAGRGEQYF.

The chain couples TRBV6-1 to TRBJ2-4; D is perhaps TRBD1 (5 bases). This CDR3 has 14 residues. Germline CDR1 MNHNS, CDR2 SASEGT. CDR3 in DNA: TGTGCAGGCAGTGAGGACATGGGGCTCTGCATTCAGTACTTC. Its protein is CAGSEDMGLCIQYF.

The chain joins TRBV30 to TRBJ2-5, with TRBD1 identical over 10 bases. Germline trimming cut 3 bases from V and 5 bases from J; bases unmatched to any gene: 3. The CDR3 spans 13 residues. Per germline, CDR1 GTSNPN and CDR2 SVGIG (reference sequence). The CDR3 region is CAWRTGGSETQYF. CDR3 coding DNA: TGTGCCTGGAGGACAGGGGGCAGCGAGACCCAGTACTTC. The entire variable domain, with the rest obtained from reference TRBV30 and TRBJ2-5, is as follows: SQTIHQWPATLVQPVGSPLSLECTVEGTSNPNLYWYRQAAGRGLQLLFYSVGIGQISSEVPQNLSASRPQDRQFILSSKKLLLSDSGFYLCAWRTGGSETQYFGPGTRLLVL.

Note on this clonotype: This could be a read error, since a much larger clone is one nucleotide away. This chain uses TRBV28 with TRBJ2-5; 8 bases are shared with TRBD2. Per germline, CDR1 MDHEN and CDR2 SYDVKM. This CDR3 region has 12 residues. This CDR3 is CVSRIAGRDQYF. The CDR3 coding sequence is TGTGTCAGCAGGATAGCGGGACGGGACCAGTACTTC.

About this clonotype: A read error may explain this, as a much larger clone is one base away. This chain joins TRBV5-1 and TRBJ2-5, with 8 bases identical to TRBD2. Germline assignment: CDR1 SGHRS and CDR2 YFSETQ. J gave up 1 base and V 1 base, and 9 bases lay outside the gene matches. The CDR3 sequence is 17 residues long. The CDR3 sequence: CASSLMSSGYLQETQYF. CDR3 DNA: TGCGCCAGCAGCTTGATGTCTAGCGGGTATCTCCAAGAGACCCAGTACTTC.

As to this clonotype: A much larger clonotype is one base distant, so this may be a read error. This sequence joins TRBV28 and TRBJ1-1; D is unclear. The V gene lost 1 base and the J gene lost 1 base, with 10 bases spanning the gap. The CDR3 covers 15 residues. The germline V gene has CDR1 MDHEN and CDR2 SYDVKM. The CDR3 sequence: CASSLYDYTNTEAFF. The CDR3, as DNA: TGTGCCAGCAGTTTATATGATTACACGAACACTGAAGCTTTCTTT. The variable domain in full, with the rest retrieved from reference TRBV28 and TRBJ1-1, is DVKVTQSSRYLVKRTGEKVFLECVQDMDHENMFWYRQDPGLGLRLIYFSYDVKMKEKGDIPEGYSVSREKKERFSLILESASTNQTSMYLCASSLYDYTNTEAFFGQGTRLTVV.